The source of this T cell receptor beta chain is a study of OX40 agonist ivuxolimab in advanced cancers. As regards this clone: Its target is not known.

This CDR3 spans 14 amino acids. Germline V gene sequence: CDR1 LGHNA, CDR2 YNFKEQ. V lost 4 bases and J 6 bases, leaving 15 bases between the germline ends. Findings and caveats of the study: Nonresponders included some who also had low normalized T-cell clonal expansion.

The data were produced by immunoSEQ multiplex PCR, yet TCRdb's version contains in-frame clones alone and is incomplete. The data show 85,000 to 120,000 clones, roughly nine tenths seen once. The specimen comprised CD4+ or CD8+ T cells sorted from blood, sampled in a trial of the OX40 agonist ivuxolimab. The rearrangement joins TRBV4-2 to TRBJ1-1; D perhaps matches TRBD1 (6 bases). The receptor comes from an adult with an advanced solid tumor such as melanoma, head and neck, liver or kidney cancer. The CDR3 DNA sequence: TGTGCCAGCAGCCGGGACACGGGAGGCTCTGAAGCTTTCTTT. It is translated as CASSRDTGGSEAFF.